This TCR beta chain was recovered during a study of PD-1 blockade in classical Hodgkin lymphoma. Study conclusions and caveats: Nothing has yet pinned down what causes the repertoire differences, possibly disease activity or prior therapy.

This clone was counted once. The antigen is not known. Libraries were prepared by immunoSEQ multiplex PCR; TCRdb keeps only in-frame clonotypes and omits some of them. The table records tens of thousands of clones, 93% of them present only once. Time point in this sample: newly diagnosed, previously untreated cHL patient sample. A comparison was provided by newly diagnosed, untreated classical Hodgkin lymphoma PBMCs. This clonotype was sampled from a human donor with classical Hodgkin lymphoma. The sequencing input was peripheral blood mononuclear cells (PBMCs).

The CDR3 DNA is TGCGCCAGCAGTGAGTCAAGGCAGGGGTTCCCTGAAGCTTTCTTT. Its protein product is CASSESRQGFPEAFF. The chain links TRBV10-1 to TRBJ1-1; D might be TRBD1 (6 bases). Trimming pared 0 bases from V and 6 bases from J, leaving 14 bases between. The V gene's germline CDR1 is WNHNN and CDR2 SYGVQD (reference sequence). This CDR3 comprises 15 residues.